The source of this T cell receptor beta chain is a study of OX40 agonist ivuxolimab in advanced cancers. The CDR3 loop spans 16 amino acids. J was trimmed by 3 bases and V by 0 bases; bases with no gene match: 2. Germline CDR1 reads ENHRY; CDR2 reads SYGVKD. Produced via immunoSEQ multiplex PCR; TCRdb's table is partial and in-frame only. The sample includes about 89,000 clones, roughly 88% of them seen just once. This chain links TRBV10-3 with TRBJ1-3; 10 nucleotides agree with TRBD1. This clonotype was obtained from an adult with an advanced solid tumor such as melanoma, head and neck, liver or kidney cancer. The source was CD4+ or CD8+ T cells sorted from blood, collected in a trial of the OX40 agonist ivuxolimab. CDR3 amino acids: CAISESGQGFGNTIYF. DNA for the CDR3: TGTGCCATCAGTGAGTCGGGACAGGGGTTTGGAAACACCATATATTTT.